The 16 T cell receptor beta chains below were found in one sample sequenced in a study of OX40 agonist ivuxolimab in advanced cancers. The method was immunoSEQ multiplex PCR; TCRdb's version includes in-frame clones alone and lacks a portion of them. The sample gives tens of thousands of clones, 75% to 90% of which show up once; approximately 0.38% is in the top ten. The material sequenced was CD4+ or CD8+ T cells sorted from blood, taken in a trial of the OX40 agonist ivuxolimab. These receptors all come from an adult with an advanced solid tumor such as melanoma, head and neck, liver or kidney cancer.

V usage is TRBV7-8 and J usage is TRBJ1-5; 7 nucleotides match TRBD1. Germline V gene sequence: CDR1 SGHVS, CDR2 FQNEAQ. The CDR3 is 15 amino acids. With V trimmed by 5 bases and J by 2 bases, 6 bases remained unmatched. Written as DNA, the CDR3 is TGTGCCAGCAGCCAAAACAGGGGTGGCAATCAGCCCCAGCATTTT. This codes for CASSQNRGGNQPQHF. The variable domain in full, completed from reference TRBV7-8 and TRBJ1-5, reads GAGVSQSPRYKVAKRGQDVALRCDPISGHVSLFWYQQALGQGPEFLTYFQNEAQLDKSGLPSDRFFAERPEGSVSTLKIQRTQQEDSAVYLCASSQNRGGNQPQHFGDGTRLSIL.

The V call is TRBV7-2, the J call TRBJ1-1; D gene uncertain. This CDR3 comprises 15 residues. Germline V lookup: CDR1 SGHTA, CDR2 FQGNSA. Trimming shortened V by 0 bases and J by 2 bases, and 10 bases separated the two germline ends. CDR3 region: CASSLAVQVNTEAFF. The DNA of the CDR3 is TGTGCCAGCAGCTTAGCGGTTCAGGTTAACACTGAAGCTTTCTTT.

The chain is built from TRBV13 and TRBJ2-2; D not resolved. V was shortened by 3 bases and J by 0 bases, with 5 bases between the two germline ends. Germline lookup yields CDR1 PRHDT and CDR2 FYEKMQ (reference sequence). The CDR3 is 14 residues long. The CDR3 bases are TGTGCCAGCAGCTTTTCAGCGAACACCGGGGAGCTGTTTTTT. Translated, it gives CASSFSANTGELFF.

The rearrangement uses TRBV10-3 and TRBJ2-7, with D perhaps given as TRBD1 or TRBD2 (7 bases each). The V end was cut by 5 bases, the J end by 2 bases, with 10 bases between. Germline CDR1 and CDR2: ENHRY and SYGVKD. The CDR3 has 13 amino acids. Here the CDR3 DNA reads TGTGCCATCAGTAGCGGGACAGCCTACGAGCAGTACTTC. It yields the protein CAISSGTAYEQYF.

The chain carries TRBV5-1 and TRBJ2-1; TRBD2 matches at 10 bases. V gave up 5 bases and J gave up 9 bases; unmatched junction bases: 14. CDR1 is SGHRS, CDR2 YFSETQ, per germline. The CDR3 covers 16 residues. The CDR3 region has the DNA TGCGCCAGCAGTTCCCAATCCAGCGGGAGGGCCCGTGAGCAGTTCTTC. Residues: CASSSQSSGRAREQFF.

This clone has just a few counts. This chain links TRBV5-4 with TRBJ1-1; D is ambiguous. In germline, CDR1 is SGHNT, CDR2 YYREEE (reference sequence). V was trimmed by 0 bases and J by 0 bases, leaving 9 bases between them. There are 15 residues in the CDR3. CDR3 loop: CASSLAVQMNTEAFF. The CDR3 DNA sequence: TGTGCCAGCAGCTTGGCCGTACAGATGAACACTGAAGCTTTCTTT.

The chain couples TRBV9 to TRBJ2-1; D not resolved. V was clipped by 1 base and J by 12 bases, with 17 bases between them. Germline V gene data show CDR1 as SGDLS and CDR2 as YYNGEE. This CDR3 has 14 residues. The CDR3 coding sequence is TGTGCCAGCAGCGTAAGACACGGCGCCACAGTGCAGTTCTTC. Translated: CASSVRHGATVQFF.

The chain has TRBV29-1 and TRBJ1-2, with 11 bases that match TRBD1. The germline V gene has CDR1 SQVTM and CDR2 ANQGSEA. Losses at the gene ends were 7 bases for V and 4 bases for J; bases not matched to a gene: 2. The CDR3 consists of 12 residues. DNA of the CDR3: TGCAGCGGGGGGACAGGGGGCTATGGCTACACCTTC. Encoded protein: CSGGTGGYGYTF.

The V and J genes are TRBV29-1 and TRBJ1-2, with 8 bases lining up with TRBD1. Germline V gives CDR1 SQVTM, CDR2 ANQGSEA. The CDR3 extends over 13 amino acids. V shed 6 bases, J shed 4 bases, and the junction held 7 bases outside the gene matches. This CDR3 is CSVYRGLGYGYTF. CDR3 DNA sequence: TGCAGCGTCTACAGGGGGTTAGGCTATGGCTACACCTTC.

For this clone: At one end the junction does not follow the germline gene, possibly because of a read error. V usage is TRBV3-1 (or the pseudogene TRBV3-2) and J usage is TRBJ1-1; D remains unclear. This CDR3 is 8 amino acids long. Per the germline V gene, CDR1 is LGHDT and CDR2 is YNNKEL (reference sequence). CDR3 region: CASPRMNF. CDR3 coding DNA: TGTGCCAGCCCCCGTATGAACTTT.

This rearrangement joins TRBV10-3 to TRBJ2-2; 9 bases map to TRBD2. The J segment lost 2 bases and the V segment lost 6 bases, leaving 7 bases of the junction unmatched. The CDR3 length is 16 residues. Germline V lookup: CDR1 ENHRY, CDR2 SYGVKD. The chain's CDR3 is CAISDPGLANTGELFF. In nucleotides, the CDR3 is TGTGCCATCAGCGATCCGGGACTAGCAAACACCGGGGAGCTGTTTTTT.

V is TRBV10-3 and J is TRBJ2-7; D possibly matches TRBD1 or TRBD2 (5 bases each). V dropped 9 bases and J dropped 3 bases, with 12 bases sitting between them. The CDR3 has 12 residues. Germline lookup yields CDR1 ENHRY and CDR2 SYGVKD. In DNA form, the CDR3 reads TGTGCCATTCGGGACGGCTTCTACGAGCAGTACTTC. This gives the protein CAIRDGFYEQYF.

The chain couples TRBV7-2 to TRBJ2-3; tentative D call: TRBD2 (5 bases). V was cut by 1 base and J by 2 bases, with 10 bases left in between. This CDR3 has 15 amino acids. Per germline, CDR1 SGHTA and CDR2 FQGNSA. The CDR3 DNA follows: TGTGCCAGCAGCTTAGGAGGGTACATCACAGATACGCAGTATTTT. It translates to CASSLGGYITDTQYF.

The V and J genes are TRBV7-9 and TRBJ1-4; 7 nucleotides align to TRBD1. V lost 5 bases and J lost 2; bases outside the gene matches: 2. The CDR3 length is 14 residues. Germline loops: CDR1 SEHNR, CDR2 FQNEAQ (reference sequence). CDR3 DNA sequence: TGTGCCAGCAGCACAGGGGCGACTAATGAAAAACTGTTTTTT. Its protein is CASSTGATNEKLFF.

This chain joins TRBV19 and TRBJ1-3; TRBD1 aligns across 9 bases. Germline V lookup: CDR1 LNHDA, CDR2 SQIVND (reference sequence). The V segment lost 4 bases and the J segment 5 bases; nucleotides outside the gene matches: 12. The CDR3 extends over 17 amino acids. The CDR3 region is CASSNGGQGNARNTIYF. The CDR3 DNA reads TGTGCCAGTAGTAATGGCGGACAGGGGAATGCTCGAAACACCATATATTTT. Based on the CDR3 plus reference TRBV19 and TRBJ1-3, the full variable domain is DGGITQSPKYLFRKEGQNVTLSCEQNLNHDAMYWYRQDPGQGLRLIYYSQIVNDFQKGDIAEGYSVSREKKESFPLTVTSAQKNPTAFYLCASSNGGQGNARNTIYFGEGSWLTVV.

The rearrangement uses TRBV5-1 and TRBJ1-6; 7 bases align to TRBD1. CDR3 size: 15 residues. With 3 bases clipped from V and 5 bases from J, the junction kept 5 bases outside the gene matches. CDR1 SGHRS and CDR2 YFSETQ come from the germline V gene. The CDR3 bases are TGCGCCAGCAGCTATACCGGGACAGATAATTCACCCCTCCACTTT. Translating it yields CASSYTGTDNSPLHF.